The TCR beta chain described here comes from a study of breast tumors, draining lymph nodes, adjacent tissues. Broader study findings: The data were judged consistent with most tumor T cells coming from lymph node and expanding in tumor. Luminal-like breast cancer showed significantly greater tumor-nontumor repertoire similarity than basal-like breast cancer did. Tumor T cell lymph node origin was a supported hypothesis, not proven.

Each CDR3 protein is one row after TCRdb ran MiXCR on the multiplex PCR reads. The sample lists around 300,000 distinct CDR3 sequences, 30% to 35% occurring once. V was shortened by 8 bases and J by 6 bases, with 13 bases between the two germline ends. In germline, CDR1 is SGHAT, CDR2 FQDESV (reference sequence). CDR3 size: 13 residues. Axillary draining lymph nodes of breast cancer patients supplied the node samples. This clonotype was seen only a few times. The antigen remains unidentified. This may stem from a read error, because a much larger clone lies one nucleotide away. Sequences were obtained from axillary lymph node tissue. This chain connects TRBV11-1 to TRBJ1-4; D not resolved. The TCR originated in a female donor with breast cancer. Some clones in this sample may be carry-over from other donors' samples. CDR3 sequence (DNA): TGTGCCAGCGGTACGCGAATGGATGAAAAACTGTTTTTT. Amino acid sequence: CASGTRMDEKLFF.